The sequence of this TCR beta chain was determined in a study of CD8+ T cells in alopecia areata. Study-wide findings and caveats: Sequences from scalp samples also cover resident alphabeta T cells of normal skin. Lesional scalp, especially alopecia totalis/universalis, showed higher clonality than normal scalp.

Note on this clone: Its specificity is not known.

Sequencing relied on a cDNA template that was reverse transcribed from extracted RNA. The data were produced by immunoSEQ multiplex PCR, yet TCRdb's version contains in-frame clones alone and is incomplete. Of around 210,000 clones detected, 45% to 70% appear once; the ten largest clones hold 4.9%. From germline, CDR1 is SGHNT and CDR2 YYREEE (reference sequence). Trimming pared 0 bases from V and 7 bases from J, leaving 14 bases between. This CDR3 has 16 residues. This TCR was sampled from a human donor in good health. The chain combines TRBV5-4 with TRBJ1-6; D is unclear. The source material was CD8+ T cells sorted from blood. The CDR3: CASSLGSGGSNSPLHF. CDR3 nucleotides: TGTGCCAGCAGCTTGGGATCGGGCGGATCCAATTCACCCCTCCACTTT.